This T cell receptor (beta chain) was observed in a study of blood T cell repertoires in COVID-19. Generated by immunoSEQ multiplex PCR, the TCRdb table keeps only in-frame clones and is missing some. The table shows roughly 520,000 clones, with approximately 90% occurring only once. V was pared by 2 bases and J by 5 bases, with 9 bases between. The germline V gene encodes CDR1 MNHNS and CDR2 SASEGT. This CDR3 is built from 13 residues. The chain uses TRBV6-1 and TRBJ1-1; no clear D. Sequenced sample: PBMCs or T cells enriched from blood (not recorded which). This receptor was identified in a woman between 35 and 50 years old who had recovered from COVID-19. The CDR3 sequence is CASSEIRGTEAFF. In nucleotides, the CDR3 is TGTGCCAGCAGTGAAATAAGAGGAACTGAAGCTTTCTTT.